This record concerns one TCR beta chain sequence. Antigen specificity is unknown. The entry originates in a study of cytomegalovirus exposure and HLA in healthy donors. Findings of the study overall: A later analysis reported that several of the most significant clusters appeared to be linked to common viral pathogens, among them Epstein-Barr virus. It was taken for granted in presence/absence analyses that sequencing depth across donors was roughly uniform. A later analysis, which compared TCR beta chains of equal frequency, found the HLA-associated ones more clonally expanded. Previous analysis showed most TCR beta V segments were productive about 87% or about 30% of the time.

13 Jbeta primers and 60 Vbeta primers were used for the PCR. Generated by immunoSEQ multiplex PCR, the TCRdb table keeps only in-frame clones and is missing some. The sample includes under 300,000 clones, around 65% seen only once; the top ten take about 2.2%. The CDR3 loop spans 14 amino acids. CDR1 and CDR2 (germline): KGHSH, LQKENI. Trimming took 5 bases from V and 4 from J; bases not matched to a gene: 2. The sequenced sample consisted of PBMCs. V gene TRBV18 combines with J gene TRBJ1-4, with TRBD1 identical over 9 bases. This TCR was recovered from a female donor in good health and CMV-seronegative. In nucleotides, the CDR3 is TGTGCCAGCTCAGACAGGGGGAATAATGAAAAACTGTTTTTT. This gives the protein CASSDRGNNEKLFF.